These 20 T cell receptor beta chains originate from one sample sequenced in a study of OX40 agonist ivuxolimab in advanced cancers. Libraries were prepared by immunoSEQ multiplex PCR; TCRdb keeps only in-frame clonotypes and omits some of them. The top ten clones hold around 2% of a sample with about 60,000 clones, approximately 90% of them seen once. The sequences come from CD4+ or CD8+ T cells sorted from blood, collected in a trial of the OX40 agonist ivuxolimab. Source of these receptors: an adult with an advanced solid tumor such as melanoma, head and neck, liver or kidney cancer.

The CDR3 spells CASSLDSEKLFF. CDR3 DNA sequence: TGTGCCAGCAGCTTAGATAGCGAAAAACTGTTTTTT. The rearrangement uses TRBV7-9 and TRBJ1-4; D gene unclear. Germline CDR1 and CDR2: SEHNR and FQNEAQ (reference sequence). Trimming took 1 base from V and 8 from J, leaving 5 bases between them. The length of the CDR3 is 12 residues.

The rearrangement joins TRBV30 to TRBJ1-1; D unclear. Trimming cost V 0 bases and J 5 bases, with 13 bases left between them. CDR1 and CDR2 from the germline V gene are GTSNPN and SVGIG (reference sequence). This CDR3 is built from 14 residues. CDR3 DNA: TGTGCCTGGAGTGTCCTCCGGGGAGGGACTGAAGCTTTCTTT. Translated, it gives CAWSVLRGGTEAFF. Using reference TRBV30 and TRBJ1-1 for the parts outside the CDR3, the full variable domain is SQTIHQWPATLVQPVGSPLSLECTVEGTSNPNLYWYRQAAGRGLQLLFYSVGIGQISSEVPQNLSASRPQDRQFILSSKKLLLSDSGFYLCAWSVLRGGTEAFFGQGTRLTVV.

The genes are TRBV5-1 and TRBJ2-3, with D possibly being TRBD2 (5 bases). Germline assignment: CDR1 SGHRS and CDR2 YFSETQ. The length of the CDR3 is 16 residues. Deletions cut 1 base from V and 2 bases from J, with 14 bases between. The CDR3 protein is CASSLYSRGSTDTQYF. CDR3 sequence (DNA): TGCGCCAGCAGCTTGTACTCAAGAGGGTCCACAGATACGCAGTATTTT.

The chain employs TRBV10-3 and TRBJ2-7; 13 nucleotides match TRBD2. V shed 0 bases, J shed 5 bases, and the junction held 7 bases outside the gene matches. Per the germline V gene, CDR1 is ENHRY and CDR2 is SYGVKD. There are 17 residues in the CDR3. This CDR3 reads CAISESVLAGGPHEQYF. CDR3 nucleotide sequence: TGTGCCATCAGTGAGTCTGTACTAGCGGGAGGGCCCCACGAGCAGTACTTC.

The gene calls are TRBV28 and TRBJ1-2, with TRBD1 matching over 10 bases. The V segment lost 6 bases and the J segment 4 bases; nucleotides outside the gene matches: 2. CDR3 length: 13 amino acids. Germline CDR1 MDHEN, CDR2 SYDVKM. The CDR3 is CASRTGGAYGYTF. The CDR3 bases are TGTGCCAGCAGGACAGGGGGCGCCTATGGCTACACCTTC.

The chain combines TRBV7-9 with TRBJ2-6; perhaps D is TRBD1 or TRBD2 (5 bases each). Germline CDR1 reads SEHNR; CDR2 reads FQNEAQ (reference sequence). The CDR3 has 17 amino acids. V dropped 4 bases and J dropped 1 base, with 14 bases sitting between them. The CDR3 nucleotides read TGTGCCAGCAGCTCGCCGGGACGTCGATCTGGGGCCAACGTCCTGACTTTC. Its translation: CASSSPGRRSGANVLTF.

The CDR3 bases are TGTGCCAGCAGTTACTTCGGGGGGAGCAATGAGCAGTTCTTC. This codes for CASSYFGGSNEQFF. The genes are TRBV6-5 and TRBJ2-1; 7 bases align to TRBD2. The CDR3 spans 14 residues. Germline V CDR1 and CDR2: MNHEY, SVGAGI. J gave up 6 bases and V 1 base, and 3 bases lay outside the gene matches.

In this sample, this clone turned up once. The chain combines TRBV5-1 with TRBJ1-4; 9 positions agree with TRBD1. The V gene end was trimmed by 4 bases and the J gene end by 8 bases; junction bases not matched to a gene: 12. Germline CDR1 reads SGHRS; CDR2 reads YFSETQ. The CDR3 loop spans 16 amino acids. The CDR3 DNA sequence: TGCGCCAGCAGCCCATACCTGACAGGGGGAAACGAAAAACTGTTTTTT. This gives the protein CASSPYLTGGNEKLFF.

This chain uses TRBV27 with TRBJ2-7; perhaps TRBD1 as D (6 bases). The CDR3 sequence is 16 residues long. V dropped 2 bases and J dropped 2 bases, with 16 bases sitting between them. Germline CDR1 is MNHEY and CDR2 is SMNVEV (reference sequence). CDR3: CASSLTDRQYTYEQYF. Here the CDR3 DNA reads TGTGCCAGCAGTTTAACGGACAGACAATATACCTACGAGCAGTACTTC.

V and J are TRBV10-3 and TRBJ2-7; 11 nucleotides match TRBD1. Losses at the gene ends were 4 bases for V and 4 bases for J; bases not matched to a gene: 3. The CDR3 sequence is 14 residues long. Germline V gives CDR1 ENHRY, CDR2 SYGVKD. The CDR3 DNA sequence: TGTGCCATCAGTGCGGGGACAGGGGGGTACGAGCAGTACTTC. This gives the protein CAISAGTGGYEQYF.

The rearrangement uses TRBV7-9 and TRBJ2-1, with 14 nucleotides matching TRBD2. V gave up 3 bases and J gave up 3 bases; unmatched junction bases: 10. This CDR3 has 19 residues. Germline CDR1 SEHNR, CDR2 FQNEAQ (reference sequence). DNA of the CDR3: TGTGCCAGCAGCTTGGTGGGGAGGACTAGCGGGAGGAACTACAATGAGCAGTTCTTC. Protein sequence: CASSLVGRTSGRNYNEQFF.

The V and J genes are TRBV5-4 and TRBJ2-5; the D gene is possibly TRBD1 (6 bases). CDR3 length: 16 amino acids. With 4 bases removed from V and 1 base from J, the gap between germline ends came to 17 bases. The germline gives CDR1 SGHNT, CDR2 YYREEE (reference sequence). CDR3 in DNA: TGTGCCAGCAGCCCCAGCCCTAGGACAGTCCAAGAGACCCAGTACTTC. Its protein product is CASSPSPRTVQETQYF.

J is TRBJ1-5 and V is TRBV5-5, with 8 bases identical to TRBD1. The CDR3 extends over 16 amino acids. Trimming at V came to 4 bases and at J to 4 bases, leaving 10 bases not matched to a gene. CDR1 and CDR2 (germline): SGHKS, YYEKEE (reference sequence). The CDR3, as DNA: TGTGCCAGCAGCATGGATGGACAGGGAATAAATCAGCCCCAGCATTTT. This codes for CASSMDGQGINQPQHF.

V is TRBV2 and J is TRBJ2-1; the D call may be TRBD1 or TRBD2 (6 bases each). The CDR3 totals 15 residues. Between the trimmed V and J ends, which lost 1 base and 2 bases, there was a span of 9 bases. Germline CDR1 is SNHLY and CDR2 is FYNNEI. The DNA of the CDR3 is TGTGCCAGCAGTGAAGAAAGGGGGGCCTACAATGAGCAGTTCTTC. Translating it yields CASSEERGAYNEQFF. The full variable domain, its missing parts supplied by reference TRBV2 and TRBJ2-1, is EPEVTQTPSHQVTQMGQEVILRCVPISNHLYFYWYRQILGQKVEFLVSFYNNEISEKSEIFDDQFSVERPDGSNFTLKIRSTKLEDSAMYFCASSEERGAYNEQFFGPGTRLTVL.

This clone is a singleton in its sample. CDR3 sequence reads: CASSFPQGPTSSTEAFF. DNA of the CDR3: TGTGCCAGCAGTTTTCCCCAGGGGCCGACTTCTAGCACTGAAGCTTTCTTT. The chain couples TRBV28 to TRBJ1-1, with D possibly TRBD1 on 6 matching bases. Germline assignment: CDR1 MDHEN and CDR2 SYDVKM. The germline V and J ends were trimmed by 3 bases and 4 bases, with 21 bases remaining between them. This CDR3 has 17 residues.

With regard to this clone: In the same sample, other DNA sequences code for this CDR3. The CDR3 region is CASSVIGNTIYF. For the CDR3, the DNA is TGTGCCAGCAGTGTGATTGGAAACACCATATATTTT. V gene TRBV2 combines with J gene TRBJ1-3; D is unresolved. The CDR3 totals 12 residues. The ends were cut back, 4 bases at V and 3 bases at J, with 4 bases in the middle. Per germline, CDR1 SNHLY and CDR2 FYNNEI.

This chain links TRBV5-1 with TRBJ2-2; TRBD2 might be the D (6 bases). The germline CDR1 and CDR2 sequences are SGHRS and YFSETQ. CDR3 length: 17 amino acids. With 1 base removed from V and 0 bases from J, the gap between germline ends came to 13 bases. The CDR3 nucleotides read TGCGCCAGCAGCTTGCTAATGGGCGGGGCGAACACCGGGGAGCTGTTTTTT. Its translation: CASSLLMGGANTGELFF. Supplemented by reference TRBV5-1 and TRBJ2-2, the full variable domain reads KAGVTQTPRYLIKTRGQQVTLSCSPISGHRSVSWYQQTPGQGLQFLFEYFSETQRNKGNFPGRFSGRQFSNSRSEMNVSTLELGDSALYLCASSLLMGGANTGELFFGEGSRLTVL.

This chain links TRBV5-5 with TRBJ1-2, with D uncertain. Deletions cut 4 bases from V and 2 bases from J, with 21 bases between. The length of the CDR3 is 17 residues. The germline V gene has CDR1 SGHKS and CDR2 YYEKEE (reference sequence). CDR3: CASSATPGSQTNYGYTF. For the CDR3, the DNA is TGTGCCAGCAGCGCAACGCCCGGGTCCCAAACGAACTATGGCTACACCTTC.

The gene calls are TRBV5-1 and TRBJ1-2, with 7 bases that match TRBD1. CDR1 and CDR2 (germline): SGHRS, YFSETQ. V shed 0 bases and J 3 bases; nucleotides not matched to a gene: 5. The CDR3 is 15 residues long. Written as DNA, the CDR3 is TGCGCCAGCAGCTTGGAAGGGACAGCCTACTATGGCTACACCTTC. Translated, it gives CASSLEGTAYYGYTF.

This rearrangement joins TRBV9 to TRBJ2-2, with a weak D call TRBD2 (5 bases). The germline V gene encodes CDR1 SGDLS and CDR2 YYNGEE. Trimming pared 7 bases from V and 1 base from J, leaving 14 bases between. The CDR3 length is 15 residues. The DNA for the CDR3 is TGTGCCAGCGGGTACGGACTGCTGAACACCGGGGAGCTGTTTTTT. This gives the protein CASGYGLLNTGELFF.